This T cell receptor beta chain was obtained from a study of CD8 T cells in Susac syndrome. About the study: Patients with Susac syndrome were, at the time of blood collection, therapy-naive, maintained on corticosteroids, or maintained on intravenous immunoglobulin alone.

The CDR3 extends over 14 amino acids. V lost 6 bases and J lost 4; bases outside the gene matches: 7. Germline lookup yields CDR1 ENHRY and CDR2 SYGVKD. It was with random hexamers that about 0.45 to 1 ug RNA was reverse transcribed. Across 54 Vbeta and 13 Jbeta, immunoSEQ multiplex PCR amplified TCR beta CDR3. From the immunoSEQ multiplex PCR reads, TCRdb called clonotypes with MiXCR, one entry per CDR3 protein. Of over 150,000 distinct CDR3 sequences listed, roughly 94% are singletons. The source material was CD4+ T cells from PBMCs. The V gene is TRBV10-3, the J gene TRBJ2-5, with 8 bases fitting TRBD1. The clonotype originates from a human donor with Susac syndrome. The CDR3 nucleotides are TGTGCCATCAGGGTAACAGGGGGTGCAGAGACCCAGTACTTC. This encodes CAIRVTGGAETQYF.